This section outlines one T cell receptor (beta chain) sequence together with its context. What it recognizes is unknown. Within the sample, other DNA sequences also encode this same CDR3. Cells were stimulated nonspecifically with anti-CD3/anti-CD28 magnetic beads. CD4+ T cells upregulating both CD40 ligand and CD69 were sorted as responding cells. Donors were HIV-1-infected adults who began suppressive ART during chronic infection. J was trimmed by 5 bases and V by 6 bases; bases with no gene match: 9. Per germline, CDR1 MNHEY and CDR2 SMNVEV (reference sequence). This CDR3 has 15 amino acids. This specimen comes from a study of persistence of HIV-infected CD4 T cells. Findings and caveats of the study: TCRbeta richness was lower in CMV- and Gag-responding cells than in anti-CD3/anti-CD28-responding cells. Proviral oligoclonality tracked with TCR oligoclonality within the same sorted cells.

This was the immunoSEQ version 4 assay in survey mode. Each sample used up to about 1 ug genomic DNA diluted to around 10 ng/uL. Using immunoSEQ multiplex PCR, the repertoire was profiled, and TCRdb retains in-frame clones only, with some absent. Of 35,000 to 50,000 clones listed, about 89% were seen once; the top ten hold 1%. The sequenced sample was CD4+ T cells sorted from PBMCs after roughly 17-hour stimulation, obtained from a patient who received antiretroviral therapy. The rearrangement uses TRBV27 and TRBJ2-2; 7 bases map to TRBD1. The source of this sequence is an adult man with HIV who was CMV-seropositive. The CDR3 spells CASRLRQGPTGELFF. The CDR3 DNA is TGTGCCAGCAGACTCCGACAGGGCCCGACCGGGGAGCTGTTTTTT.